One and the same sample provided the 17 T cell receptor beta chains below, sequenced in a study of blood T cell repertoires in COVID-19. The assay was immunoSEQ multiplex PCR, and TCRdb's table has in-frame clones only and misses some. Of approximately 160,000 clones in the sample, under 80% are singletons; the top ten hold 2.8%. Sequenced sample: peripheral blood. The origin of the receptors is a man aged 70-80 years with acute or convalescent COVID-19.

This clone turned up a few times. This chain uses TRBV24-1 with TRBJ2-2; the match to TRBD1 covers 7 bases. This CDR3 contains 14 residues. V trimming: 6 bases; J trimming: 3 bases; junction bases outside the gene matches: 3. Germline V gene sequence: CDR1 KGHDR, CDR2 SFDVKD. The CDR3 DNA sequence: TGTGCCACCAGTTATCAGGGGGACACCGGGGAGCTGTTTTTT. Translated, it gives CATSYQGDTGELFF.

This chain uses TRBV18 with TRBJ1-2; 9 bases map to TRBD1. The CDR3 runs to 15 residues. Germline V gene lookup returns CDR1 KGHSH and CDR2 LQKENI. The V gene end was trimmed by 5 bases and the J gene end by 4 bases; junction bases not matched to a gene: 8. The CDR3 sequence: CASSRRDRVGYGYTF. Written as DNA, the CDR3 is TGTGCCAGCTCAAGGCGGGACAGGGTCGGCTATGGCTACACCTTC.

This chain joins TRBV4-3 and TRBJ2-1; D is unresolved. V shed 4 bases and J shed 6 bases, with 13 bases lying between them. Germline CDR1 LGHNA, CDR2 YSLEER. The CDR3 is 14 residues long. CDR3 loop: CASSRSRTSNEQFF. CDR3 sequence (DNA): TGCGCCAGCAGCCGATCGAGAACTTCCAATGAGCAGTTCTTC.

The genes are TRBV3-1 (or the pseudogene TRBV3-2) and TRBJ2-2, with a possible D match to TRBD2 (5 bases). Germline values: CDR1 LGHDT, CDR2 YNNKEL (reference sequence). The CDR3 runs to 14 residues. V lost 2 bases to trimming and J lost 5 bases, with 9 bases between them. CDR3 in DNA: TGTGCCAGCAGCCAACGAGGCGGGACCGGGGAGCTGTTTTTT. It encodes CASSQRGGTGELFF.

The chain combines TRBV9 with TRBJ1-4; 8 nucleotides match TRBD1. V shed 5 bases, J shed 7 bases, and the junction held 13 bases outside the gene matches. The CDR3 has 16 residues. Germline V gene data show CDR1 as SGDLS and CDR2 as YYNGEE. DNA for the CDR3: TGTGCCAGCAGTAAAGACACAGGGGGGTTAATTGAAAAACTGTTTTTT. Translated: CASSKDTGGLIEKLFF. Drawing the rest from reference TRBV9 and TRBJ1-4, the complete variable domain is DSGVTQTPKHLITATGQRVTLRCSPRSGDLSVYWYQQSLDQGLQFLIQYYNGEERAKGNILERFSAQQFPDLHSELNLSSLELGDSALYFCASSKDTGGLIEKLFFGSGTQLSVL.

The J gene is TRBJ2-7, the V gene TRBV4-2, with TRBD2 identical over 11 bases. V was pared by 4 bases and J by 3 bases, with 5 bases of the junction left unmatched. The CDR3 is 15 residues long. Germline V gives CDR1 LGHNA, CDR2 YNFKEQ. In DNA form, the CDR3 reads TGTGCCAGCAGCCCTACTAGCGGGGGATACTACGAGCAGTACTTC. Its protein is CASSPTSGGYYEQYF.

This rearrangement joins TRBV10-1 to TRBJ2-1, with 10 bases lining up with TRBD1. J was trimmed by 5 bases and V by 3 bases; bases with no gene match: 10. This CDR3 contains 17 residues. Germline assignment: CDR1 WNHNN and CDR2 SYGVQD (reference sequence). Here the CDR3 DNA reads TGCGCCAGCAGTGAACACCCGACAGGGGGCATCAACAATGAGCAGTTCTTC. It translates to CASSEHPTGGINNEQFF.

The CDR3 DNA sequence: TGTGCCAGCAGCATCGGGACTAGTATCTACGAGCAGTACTTC. Encoded protein: CASSIGTSIYEQYF. The rearrangement joins TRBV5-6 to TRBJ2-7; TRBD2 agrees at 8 bases. With 4 bases clipped from V and 3 bases from J, the junction kept 6 bases outside the gene matches. The CDR3 is 14 amino acids. Germline CDR1 is SGHDT and CDR2 is YYEEEE.

This chain connects TRBV19 to TRBJ1-4; 7 nucleotides line up with TRBD1. The trim removed 3 bases at V and 0 bases at J, leaving 4 bases unmatched. The CDR3 extends over 16 amino acids. The germline gives CDR1 LNHDA, CDR2 SQIVND (reference sequence). The CDR3 DNA reads TGTGCCAGTAGTATTCGACAGGGAGCAACTAATGAAAAACTGTTTTTT. Encoded protein: CASSIRQGATNEKLFF.

CDR3 residues: CASSPQGSWQETQYF. CDR3 coding DNA: TGCGCCAGCAGCCCGCAGGGGAGTTGGCAAGAGACCCAGTACTTC. This chain links TRBV5-1 with TRBJ2-5; tentative D call: TRBD1 (6 bases). Trimming removed 4 bases from V and 2 bases from J, with 15 bases in between. Germline loops: CDR1 SGHRS, CDR2 YFSETQ. The CDR3 totals 15 residues.

The chain combines TRBV29-1 with TRBJ1-2, with 7 positions matching TRBD1. The V gene end was trimmed by 3 bases and the J gene end by 7 bases; junction bases not matched to a gene: 8. The CDR3 covers 13 residues. CDR1 is SQVTM, CDR2 ANQGSEA, per germline. The CDR3 coding sequence is TGCAGCGTTGACGTACCGGGACAGCTTGGCTACACCTTC. Protein product: CSVDVPGQLGYTF.

This sequence joins TRBV3-1 (or the pseudogene TRBV3-2) and TRBJ1-1, with 9 bases lining up with TRBD1. After removal of 0 bases from V and 4 bases from J, the junction contained 12 bases not matched to a gene. Looked up from germline, CDR1 is LGHDT and CDR2 is YNNKEL (reference sequence). The CDR3 consists of 18 residues. The CDR3 is CASSQDKQGARWSTEAFF. CDR3 bases: TGTGCCAGCAGCCAAGACAAACAGGGGGCCCGATGGAGCACTGAAGCTTTCTTT.

The genes are TRBV15 and TRBJ2-3; D unclear. CDR1 and CDR2 from the germline V gene are LNHNV and YYDKDF (reference sequence). The CDR3 consists of 16 residues. Trimming left V 0 bases short and J 3 bases short, with 13 bases between. The CDR3 DNA sequence: TGTGCCACCAGCAGAGATAGGAAGCAGACAACAGATACGCAGTATTTT. This encodes CATSRDRKQTTDTQYF.

The rearrangement links TRBV19 to TRBJ1-5; D might be TRBD1 (6 bases). This CDR3 spans 14 amino acids. V was clipped by 2 bases and J by 6 bases, with 11 bases between them. Germline V gives CDR1 LNHDA, CDR2 SQIVND (reference sequence). As DNA, the CDR3 is TGTGCCAGTAGTATATACAGGGCGGGTCAGCCCCAGCATTTT. Protein sequence: CASSIYRAGQPQHF.

A single count supports this clone. This sequence joins TRBV24-1 and TRBJ1-5; 10 bases map to TRBD1. This CDR3 has 17 amino acids. Per germline, CDR1 KGHDR and CDR2 SFDVKD. With V trimmed by 5 bases and J by 4 bases, 10 bases remained unmatched. The CDR3 here is CATSGVSGTGVNQPQHF. The CDR3, as DNA: TGTGCCACCAGTGGTGTCTCCGGGACAGGGGTTAATCAGCCCCAGCATTTT.

The rearrangement links TRBV7-2 to TRBJ2-3, with 9 bases that match TRBD2. Germline V gene lookup returns CDR1 SGHTA and CDR2 FQGNSA. J gave up 14 bases and V 0 bases, and 12 bases lay outside the gene matches. The CDR3 totals 15 residues. The CDR3 bases are TGTGCCAGCAGCTTAGCGCGGGCGGGAGGGCCAAATTGGTATTTT. Protein sequence: CASSLARAGGPNWYF. Variable domain in full (rest from reference TRBV7-2 and TRBJ2-3): GAGVSQSPSNKVTEKGKDVELRCDPISGHTALYWYRQSLGQGLEFLIYFQGNSAPDKSGLPSDRFSAERTGGSVSTLTIQRTQQEDSAVYLCASSLARAGGPNWYFGPGTRLTVL.

V and J are TRBV5-1 and TRBJ2-1; 8 positions agree with TRBD2. The CDR3 totals 16 residues. Germline CDR1 SGHRS, CDR2 YFSETQ. The ends lost 4 bases at V and 4 bases at J; junction bases unmatched: 10. CDR3 DNA: TGCGCCAGCAGCCCGGATGGCGGGGGGACTTACAATGAGCAGTTCTTC. Translating it yields CASSPDGGGTYNEQFF.